The rows below give T cell receptor beta chains drawn from one sample of a study of T cell responses to AZD1222 COVID-19 vaccine. Sequencing used immunoSEQ multiplex PCR; TCRdb keeps in-frame clones, though not all of them. The table lists approximately 140,000 clones, around nine tenths of them singletons. This sample comprised peripheral blood, obtained on day 0 of MenACWY control vaccination. These receptors all stem from an adult in good health. CDR3s include the opening cysteine and the closing phenylalanine or tryptophan. A D gene is named only where the DNA matches it firmly. Size values are once, few and many counts, or a class for expanded clones, and some rows have none.

CDR3aa: CASSQLFTGGVDSSYNEQFF; CDR3nt: TGTGCCAGCAGCCAACTTTTCACGGGGGGCGTTGATAGCTCCTACAATGAGCAGTTCTTC; abundance: once; j_gene: TRBJ2-1; v_gene: TRBV4-2; d_gene: NA
CDR3aa: CASSLEGQYGYTF; CDR3nt: TGTGCCAGCAGTTTAGAAGGACAGTATGGCTACACCTTC; abundance: NA; j_gene: TRBJ1-2; v_gene: TRBV12-3/TRBV12-4; d_gene: NA
CDR3aa: CAVDSRSNQPQHF; CDR3nt: TGTGCCGTGGACAGTCGGAGCAATCAGCCCCAGCATTTT; abundance: NA; j_gene: TRBJ1-5; v_gene: TRBV7-9; d_gene: NA
CDR3aa: CASSPGPQSGANVLTF; CDR3nt: TGTGCCAGTAGTCCGGGACCGCAGTCTGGGGCCAACGTCCTGACTTTC; abundance: NA; j_gene: TRBJ2-6; v_gene: TRBV19; d_gene: NA
CDR3aa: CASSYSSGGYTF; CDR3nt: TGTGCCAGCAGTTACTCCTCGGGCGGCTACACCTTC; abundance: NA; j_gene: TRBJ1-2; v_gene: TRBV6-6; d_gene: NA
CDR3aa: CASSEVWSYSNQPQHF; CDR3nt: TGTGCCAGCAGTGAAGTGTGGAGTTATAGCAATCAGCCCCAGCATTTT; abundance: NA; j_gene: TRBJ1-5; v_gene: TRBV6-1; d_gene: NA
CDR3aa: CASSQEWTGVAVYF; CDR3nt: TGTGCCAGCAGCCAAGAGTGGACGGGAGTCGCAGTATACTTC; abundance: NA; j_gene: TRBJ2-7; v_gene: TRBV3-1/TRBV3-2; d_gene: NA
CDR3aa: CASSYRDRGSEQYF; CDR3nt: TGCGCCAGCAGCTACCGGGACAGGGGTTCCGAGCAGTACTTC; abundance: NA; j_gene: TRBJ2-7; v_gene: TRBV5-1; d_gene: TRBD1
CDR3aa: CASSGLRQGASTDTQYF; CDR3nt: TGTGCCAGCAGCGGACTTCGACAGGGGGCGTCCACAGATACGCAGTATTTT; abundance: NA; j_gene: TRBJ2-3; v_gene: TRBV7-9; d_gene: TRBD1
CDR3aa: CASPVGSSARGTGELFF; CDR3nt: TGTGCCAGCCCGGTAGGGTCTAGTGCCCGTGGCACCGGGGAGCTGTTTTTT; abundance: NA; j_gene: TRBJ2-2; v_gene: TRBV7-9; d_gene: NA
CDR3aa: CASSVSTGNPQSYTF; CDR3nt: TGTGCCAGCAGCGTTAGTACAGGCAACCCTCAAAGCTACACCTTC; abundance: NA; j_gene: TRBJ1-2; v_gene: TRBV5-5; d_gene: NA
CDR3aa: CASSQGNSGGAGWETQYF; CDR3nt: TGTGCCAGCAGCCAAGGGAATAGCGGGGGGGCTGGTTGGGAGACCCAGTACTTC; abundance: NA; j_gene: TRBJ2-5; v_gene: TRBV3-1/TRBV3-2; d_gene: TRBD2
CDR3aa: CASSFVRGPYEQYF; CDR3nt: TGTGCCAGCAGCTTCGTCAGGGGCCCCTACGAGCAGTACTTC; abundance: NA; j_gene: TRBJ2-7; v_gene: TRBV11-1; d_gene: NA
CDR3aa: CASSLGAGTGELFF; CDR3nt: TGTGCCAGCAGCTTAGGGGCTGGGACCGGGGAGCTGTTTTTT; abundance: NA; j_gene: TRBJ2-2; v_gene: TRBV7-9; d_gene: NA
CDR3aa: CASSTREVGELFF; CDR3nt: TGTGCCAGCAGTACGAGGGAGGTCGGGGAGCTGTTTTTT; abundance: NA; j_gene: TRBJ2-2; v_gene: TRBV27; d_gene: NA
CDR3aa: CASSQVGGNTEAFF; CDR3nt: TGTGCCAGCAGCCAAGTAGGAGGGAACACTGAAGCTTTCTTT; abundance: NA; j_gene: TRBJ1-1; v_gene: TRBV3-1/TRBV3-2; d_gene: NA
CDR3aa: CASSLAAQGYGNGYTF; CDR3nt: TGCGCCAGCAGCTTGGCCGCACAGGGATATGGAAATGGCTACACCTTC; abundance: NA; j_gene: TRBJ1-2; v_gene: TRBV5-1; d_gene: NA
CDR3aa: CASSFSGGGYTF; CDR3nt: TGTGCCAGCAGTTTCTCAGGTGGAGGCTACACCTTC; abundance: NA; j_gene: TRBJ1-2; v_gene: TRBV27; d_gene: NA
CDR3aa: CASSSQIFYEQYF; CDR3nt: TGTGCCAGCAGTTCCCAAATTTTCTACGAGCAGTACTTC; abundance: NA; j_gene: TRBJ2-7; v_gene: TRBV27; d_gene: NA